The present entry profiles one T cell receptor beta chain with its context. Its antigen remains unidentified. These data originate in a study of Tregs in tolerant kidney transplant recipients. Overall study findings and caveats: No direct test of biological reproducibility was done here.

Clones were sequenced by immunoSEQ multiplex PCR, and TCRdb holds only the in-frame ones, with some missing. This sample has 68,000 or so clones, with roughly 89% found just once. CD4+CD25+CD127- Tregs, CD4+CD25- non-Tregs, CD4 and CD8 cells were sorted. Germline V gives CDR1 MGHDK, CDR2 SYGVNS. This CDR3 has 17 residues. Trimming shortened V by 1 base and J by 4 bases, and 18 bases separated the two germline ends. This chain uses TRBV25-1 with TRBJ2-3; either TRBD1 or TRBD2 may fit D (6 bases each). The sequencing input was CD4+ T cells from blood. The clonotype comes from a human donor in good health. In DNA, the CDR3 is TGTGCCAGCAGTGAATTCCCCGGGGGCCACGGCCCAGATACGCAGTATTTT. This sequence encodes CASSEFPGGHGPDTQYF.